These T cell receptor beta chains were read from a single sample in a study of cytomegalovirus exposure and HLA in healthy donors. Clones were sequenced by immunoSEQ multiplex PCR, and TCRdb holds only the in-frame ones, with some missing. The sample includes about 140,000 clones, approximately 80% seen only once; the top ten take 5.1%. The specimen was PBMCs. The receptor set was obtained from a male donor in good health and CMV-seronegative. Both conserved end residues are part of each CDR3. Fields, in order: V gene, D gene, J gene, clone size, CDR3 protein, CDR3 DNA. A D gene is named only where the DNA matches it firmly. Size is omitted from some rows. Given values are once, few, many or a class for expanded clones.

V: TRBV10-3
D: TRBD1
J: TRBJ1-1
size: .
CDR3: CAIRPNLVQGSSEAFF
DNA: TGTGCCATCAGGCCTAACCTGGTACAGGGGTCCAGTGAAGCTTTCTTT

V: TRBV27
D: TRBD1
J: TRBJ2-6
size: .
CDR3: CASSSTGAGANVLTF
DNA: TGTGCCAGCAGTTCCACAGGGGCTGGGGCCAACGTCCTGACTTTC

V: TRBV18
D: .
J: TRBJ1-1
size: .
CDR3: CASSPAAPSMNTEAFF
DNA: TGTGCCAGCTCACCAGCGGCTCCTTCCATGAACACTGAAGCTTTCTTT

V: TRBV11-2
D: .
J: TRBJ1-1
size: .
CDR3: CASSLEGAGLTEAFF
DNA: TGTGCCAGCAGCTTAGAGGGGGCAGGATTGACTGAAGCTTTCTTT

V: TRBV5-4
D: .
J: TRBJ1-1
size: .
CDR3: CASSSKTGRTEAFF
DNA: TGTGCCAGCAGCTCTAAAACAGGGCGCACTGAAGCTTTCTTT

V: TRBV2
D: .
J: TRBJ1-6
size: .
CDR3: CASIRGLESPLHF
DNA: TGTGCCAGCATTAGAGGACTAGAATCACCCCTCCACTTT

V: TRBV4-1
D: .
J: TRBJ1-3
size: .
CDR3: CASSQLWSRGSENTIYF
DNA: TGCGCCAGCAGCCAACTTTGGAGCAGGGGAAGCGAAAACACCATATATTTT

V: TRBV19
D: TRBD2
J: TRBJ2-7
size: .
CDR3: CASSISAGPPYEQYF
DNA: TGTGCCAGTAGTATATCAGCGGGGCCTCCCTACGAGCAGTACTTC

V: TRBV5-8
D: TRBD1
J: TRBJ1-5
size: .
CDR3: CASSYRDRGYQPQHF
DNA: TGTGCCAGCAGCTACCGGGACAGGGGTTATCAGCCCCAGCATTTT

V: TRBV29-1
D: .
J: TRBJ1-2
size: .
CDR3: CSVGGTVNYGYTF
DNA: TGCAGCGTGGGGGGGACCGTTAACTATGGCTACACCTTC

V: TRBV4-1
D: .
J: TRBJ1-1
size: .
CDR3: CASSQVERNTEAFF
DNA: TGCGCCAGCAGCCAAGTGGAGAGGAACACTGAAGCTTTCTTT

V: TRBV7-6
D: .
J: TRBJ2-3
size: .
CDR3: CASSSFSGVTDTQYF
DNA: TGTGCCAGCAGCTCCTTCTCGGGGGTCACAGATACGCAGTATTTT

V: TRBV7-2
D: .
J: TRBJ1-1
size: .
CDR3: CASSVNLNTEAFF
DNA: TGTGCCAGCAGCGTAAATTTGAACACTGAAGCTTTCTTT

V: TRBV11-2
D: TRBD1
J: TRBJ2-5
size: .
CDR3: CASSRPTGGETQYF
DNA: TGTGCCAGCAGTCGACCCACAGGGGGGGAGACCCAGTACTTC

V: TRBV6-4
D: .
J: TRBJ1-1
size: once
CDR3: CASSVNGGNTEAFF
DNA: TGTGCCAGCAGTGTTAACGGGGGTAACACTGAAGCTTTCTTT

V: TRBV11-2
D: TRBD1
J: TRBJ2-7
size: .
CDR3: CASSSPGTGPYEQYF
DNA: TGTGCCAGCAGCTCACCCGGGACAGGGCCCTACGAGCAGTACTTC

V: TRBV6-1
D: .
J: TRBJ1-2
size: few
CDR3: CASSPFRDTYYTF
DNA: TGTGCCAGCAGCCCTTTCCGGGACACATACTACACCTTC

V: TRBV10-3
D: .
J: TRBJ1-1
size: once
CDR3: CAISGLGENTEAFF
DNA: TGTGCCATCAGTGGATTAGGAGAGAACACTGAAGCTTTCTTT

V: TRBV10-3
D: .
J: TRBJ2-4
size: .
CDR3: CAISESGGDRQRF
DNA: TGTGCCATCAGTGAGTCGGGGGGGGACAGGCAGCGATTC

V: TRBV4-1
D: .
J: TRBJ1-2
size: .
CDR3: CASSHNLIQGRSYGYTF
DNA: TGCGCCAGCAGCCACAACCTGATACAGGGAAGGAGCTATGGCTACACCTTC

V: TRBV11-2
D: .
J: TRBJ1-2
size: .
CDR3: CASSLDPREGRDYGYTF
DNA: TGTGCCAGCAGCTTAGACCCAAGGGAGGGGAGGGACTATGGCTACACCTTC

V: TRBV7-2
D: TRBD1
J: TRBJ1-2
size: .
CDR3: CASSLVPDRGTYGYTF
DNA: TGTGCCAGCAGCTTAGTCCCGGACAGGGGGACCTATGGCTACACCTTC

V: TRBV6-1
D: .
J: TRBJ1-1
size: few
CDR3: CASSTPGATEAFF
DNA: TGTGCCAGCAGTACCCCAGGGGCGACTGAAGCTTTCTTT

V: TRBV5-1
D: .
J: TRBJ1-1
size: .
CDR3: CASSSSRGVNTEAFF
DNA: TGCGCCAGCAGCTCATCCAGGGGTGTGAACACTGAAGCTTTCTTT

V: TRBV7-2
D: .
J: TRBJ1-6
size: .
CDR3: CASSYRVSSSGSPLHF
DNA: TGTGCCAGCAGCTACAGGGTCTCAAGTTCGGGTTCACCCCTCCACTTT

V: TRBV10-1
D: TRBD1
J: TRBJ2-7
size: .
CDR3: CASSRDSLSYEQYF
DNA: TGCGCCAGCAGTCGGGACAGCCTCTCCTACGAGCAGTACTTC

V: TRBV30
D: TRBD1
J: TRBJ2-7
size: .
CDR3: CAWAGGGLEEQYF
DNA: TGTGCCTGGGCAGGGGGCGGTTTGGAAGAGCAGTACTTC

V: TRBV28
D: .
J: TRBJ1-1
size: .
CDR3: CASSSGQNFRKAFF
DNA: TGTGCCAGCAGTTCCGGACAGAACTTCCGTAAAGCTTTCTTT

V: TRBV10-1
D: .
J: TRBJ1-5
size: .
CDR3: CASSDRPDYSNQPQHF
DNA: TGCGCCAGCAGTGATCGTCCAGACTATAGCAATCAGCCCCAGCATTTT

V: TRBV6-1
D: .
J: TRBJ2-4
size: .
CDR3: CASSPSGVAKNIQYF
DNA: TGTGCCAGCAGCCCGAGCGGAGTAGCCAAAAACATTCAGTACTTC

V: TRBV7-6
D: .
J: TRBJ2-4
size: few
CDR3: CASSLDQGRNIQYF
DNA: TGTGCCAGCAGCTTAGACCAGGGGAGAAACATTCAGTACTTC

V: TRBV5-5
D: TRBD1
J: TRBJ1-1
size: few
CDR3: CASSLAGQGGDTEAFF
DNA: TGTGCCAGCAGCTTGGCGGGCCAGGGGGGAGATACTGAAGCTTTCTTT

V: TRBV11-2
D: .
J: TRBJ2-3
size: .
CDR3: CASSLLLLTDTQYF
DNA: TGTGCCAGCAGCTTACTACTTCTTACAGATACGCAGTATTTT

V: TRBV19
D: .
J: TRBJ2-3
size: .
CDR3: CASSIGGQSTDTQYF
DNA: TGTGCCAGTAGTATAGGGGGGCAGAGCACAGATACGCAGTATTTT

V: TRBV30
D: TRBD1
J: TRBJ1-2
size: .
CDR3: CAWPRQGNYGYTF
DNA: TGTGCCTGGCCAAGACAGGGTAACTATGGCTACACCTTC

V: TRBV30
D: TRBD2
J: TRBJ2-3
size: few
CDR3: CAWSVGWAGGEDTQYF
DNA: TGTGCCTGGAGTGTAGGCTGGGCGGGGGGGGAAGATACGCAGTATTTT

V: TRBV29-1
D: .
J: TRBJ2-4
size: .
CDR3: CSVGVAKNIQYF
DNA: TGCAGCGTTGGAGTTGCCAAAAACATTCAGTACTTC

V: TRBV15
D: .
J: TRBJ2-5
size: .
CDR3: CATSSVRETQYF
DNA: TGTGCCACCAGCAGTGTCCGAGAGACCCAGTACTTC

V: TRBV29-1
D: .
J: TRBJ1-1
size: .
CDR3: CSAGEGTEAFF
DNA: TGCAGCGCAGGGGAGGGGACTGAAGCTTTCTTT

V: TRBV7-2
D: .
J: TRBJ2-5
size: .
CDR3: CASSGGQQETQYF
DNA: TGTGCCAGCAGCGGCGGACAGCAAGAGACCCAGTACTTC

V: TRBV5-4
D: .
J: TRBJ1-2
size: .
CDR3: CASSLYGVGGYTF
DNA: TGTGCCAGCAGCTTGTACGGGGTCGGGGGCTACACCTTC

V: TRBV5-1
D: .
J: TRBJ2-1
size: .
CDR3: CASSSTEISYNEQFF
DNA: TGCGCCAGCAGCTCCACAGAGATCTCCTACAATGAGCAGTTCTTC

V: TRBV5-1
D: .
J: TRBJ1-5
size: .
CDR3: CASSLESGNLLTQHF
DNA: TGCGCCAGCAGCTTGGAATCAGGGAATCTCTTGACCCAGCATTTT

V: TRBV4-2
D: .
J: TRBJ2-3
size: .
CDR3: CASSPGDISTDTQYF
DNA: TGTGCCAGCAGCCCAGGGGACATTTCCACAGATACGCAGTATTTT

V: TRBV11-2
D: .
J: TRBJ2-1
size: few
CDR3: CASSVTGFTRFF
DNA: TGTGCCAGCAGCGTAACAGGGTTTACTCGGTTCTTC

V: TRBV2
D: .
J: TRBJ2-7
size: .
CDR3: CASSVGRSSPYEQYF
DNA: TGTGCCAGCAGTGTCGGCAGGTCCTCACCCTACGAGCAGTACTTC

V: TRBV20-1
D: TRBD1
J: TRBJ2-7
size: .
CDR3: CSAYRGEQYF
DNA: TGCAGTGCTTACAGGGGCGAGCAGTACTTC

V: TRBV18
D: TRBD1
J: TRBJ2-7
size: few
CDR3: CASSVDRAYEQYF
DNA: TGTGCCAGCTCAGTTGACAGGGCCTACGAGCAGTACTTC

V: TRBV5-4
D: TRBD2
J: TRBJ2-5
size: .
CDR3: CASSPGLAGGAETQYF
DNA: TGTGCCAGCAGCCCCGGACTAGCGGGGGGGGCGGAGACCCAGTACTTC

V: TRBV5-1
D: TRBD2
J: TRBJ2-3
size: .
CDR3: CASSFSGGPTDTQYF
DNA: TGCGCCAGCAGCTTCAGCGGGGGGCCAACAGATACGCAGTATTTT

V: TRBV6-4
D: .
J: TRBJ2-3
size: .
CDR3: CASSDQGTTDTQYF
DNA: TGTGCCAGCAGTGACCAGGGCACCACAGATACGCAGTATTTT

V: TRBV5-6
D: TRBD2
J: TRBJ2-1
size: .
CDR3: CASSLAFRASGNPRNEQFF
DNA: TGTGCCAGCAGCTTGGCCTTTAGGGCTAGCGGGAATCCGAGGAATGAGCAGTTCTTC

V: TRBV7-3
D: TRBD2
J: TRBJ2-3
size: once
CDR3: CASSLTSGDTQYF
DNA: TGTGCCAGCAGCTTGACTAGCGGAGATACGCAGTATTTT

V: TRBV9
D: .
J: TRBJ2-7
size: .
CDR3: CASSVGYSSYEQYF
DNA: TGTGCCAGCAGCGTAGGGTACAGCTCCTACGAGCAGTACTTC

V: TRBV7-2
D: TRBD2
J: TRBJ2-3
size: .
CDR3: CASSSFPRGGRTDTQYF
DNA: TGTGCCAGCAGCTCCTTTCCGCGGGGGGGCCGTACAGATACGCAGTATTTT

V: TRBV10-2
D: .
J: TRBJ2-2
size: few
CDR3: CASSEPYAGVALSVNTGELFF
DNA: TGCGCCAGCAGTGAGCCTTATGCCGGGGTCGCCCTCTCGGTGAACACCGGGGAGCTGTTTTTT

V: TRBV5-4
D: .
J: TRBJ1-1
size: .
CDR3: CASSPGDPLGTEAFF
DNA: TGTGCCAGCAGCCCAGGGGACCCCCTTGGCACTGAAGCTTTCTTT

V: TRBV28
D: .
J: TRBJ2-7
size: .
CDR3: CASSRKDSEQYF
DNA: TGTGCCAGCAGTCGGAAGGACAGCGAGCAGTACTTC

V: TRBV30
D: .
J: TRBJ2-7
size: once
CDR3: CAWSRGNYEQYF
DNA: TGTGCCTGGAGTCGAGGGAACTACGAGCAGTACTTC